Here is one TCR beta chain with its context. What it recognizes is unknown. The time point denotes: blood at routine non-recurrence follow-up after resection. This sample is drawn from a study of spatial heterogeneity in lung cancer. In the study overall: Consistently, beta-chain sequences turned up in larger numbers than alpha-chain sequences did.

General study results and limits: TCRs found ubiquitously expanded in tumor appeared in blood more at resection than at follow-up.

TCRdb ran MiXCR on the 5' RACE reads and lists one entry per CDR3 protein. The sample lists roughly 14,000 distinct CDR3 sequences; 6.3% were seen once. Trimming at V came to 4 bases and at J to 9 bases, leaving 9 bases not matched to a gene. There are 16 residues in the CDR3. Germline-derived CDR1 and CDR2 are SGHTA and FQGNSA. This TCR was recovered from a male donor with early-stage non-small cell lung cancer. V and J are TRBV7-2 and TRBJ2-1, with 13 positions matching TRBD2. Sequencing was performed on PBMCs, taken at follow-up. The CDR3 loop is CASSSTGTSGIGEQFF. Here the CDR3 DNA reads TGTGCCAGCAGCTCCACCGGGACTAGCGGGATCGGTGAGCAGTTCTTC.